This TCR delta chain was found in a study of Vδ1+ human thymocytes. Study results and caveats: Despite high sort purity, roughly a fifth of thymic T cell receptor delta sequences were Vdelta2. Thymic TRG and TRD repertoires appeared highly polyclonal.

Thymocytes were sorted as CD3+ TCRVdelta1+ TCRVdelta2- after alphabeta T cell depletion. This CDR3 contains 17 residues. Germline V lookup: CDR1 TSWWSYY, CDR2 QGS. Germline trimming cut 0 bases from V and 10 bases from J; bases unmatched to any gene: 16. Extracted RNA was reverse transcribed into cDNA. The CDR3 regions were amplified by multiplex PCR from V-gene primers to a constant-region primer. TCRdb repeated clone calling on the multiplex PCR reads with CATT. The sample contains roughly 55,000 delta-chain clones, more than 15% of which appear only once. Concerning this clone itself: Its target is unknown.

This chain uses TRDV1 with TRDJ1; 8 bases fit TRDD3. The sequence was collected from a boy younger than two who had congenital heart surgery. Sequencing input: Vdelta1+ gamma-delta thymocytes from the thymus. Subset noted: FACS-sorted CD3+ TCRalphabeta- TCRVdelta1+ TCRVdelta2- thymocytes. In DNA form, the CDR3 reads TGTGCTCTTGGGGAACTCGCGCTGCGCGGGATACGCTCGGGACTCATCTTT. This gives the protein CALGELALRGIRSGLIF.